This TCR beta chain was retrieved from a study of blood T cells in healthy people across ages (dated by TCRdb to 2015 to 2017). About the study as a whole: In model experiments, template switching captured roughly one uniquely barcoded TCR beta cDNA molecule for every two T cells. Using the same blood draw, the study looked at two additional independent replicas of 1 million unique cDNA reads for two donors, one aged 18 to 30 and the other aged 80 or older. Donors were grouped into four age groups: young (average 16 years), middle-aged (39), aged (around 60) and long-lived (approximately 82). The study measured age-related changes in TCR beta repertoire diversity using deep sequencing normalized with unique cDNA molecular identifiers.

Via the germline V gene, CDR1 is SGHAT and CDR2 FQNNGV. V is cut back by 5 bases and J by 6 bases, with 15 bases in the junction unmatched. The CDR3 has 16 amino acids, counting the end cysteine and phenylalanine. Only CDR3 DNA remains: 48 bases, in frame from the first base. Study-wide findings and limitations: Donor CMV infection status was unknown, potentially confounding age-related changes in expanded clonotypes. Bulk unsorted PBMC profiling prevented conclusive comparison of naive and antigen-experienced compartments. Estimates of total diversity from one million sequenced T cells were regarded as lower bounds and underestimates. As age increased, observed TCR beta diversity per million T cells dropped in a roughly linear way, and a significant reduction was already evident by age 40. A strong correlation was found between observed TCR beta diversity and the percentage of naive T cells measured by flow cytometry. The long-lived group showed more naive CD4+ T cells, fewer expanded clones and increased TCR diversity than the aged group, suggesting age selection.

As for this clonotype: Its specific antigen is unknown. No per-base quality is available; no much larger clone lies one base away.

The protocol used for the library was 5' RACE. Sequencing used an Illumina HiSeq 2500. A second roughly 6 to 11 cycle PCR used a sample-barcoded 5' primer and a J-beta primer mix. A template-switch 5' adaptor carrying 12 random nucleotides introduced a unique molecular identifier onto each TCR beta cDNA molecule. Each sample yielded at least 3 million CDR3-containing paired-end reads. First-strand cDNA was synthesized from all RNA with the Mint cDNA synthesis kit, primed by a TRBC-specific oligonucleotide. After uracil-DNA glycosylase treatment, a first 18-cycle PCR used universal primers M1SS and BC2_uni_R on all cDNA. The source study handled its data this way. For normalization, 1 million high-quality reads were randomly selected from each sample, with every read carrying a distinct molecular identifier. Reads sharing molecular identifiers were discarded rather than binned into consensus sequences. MiTCR, with a Q25 quality threshold and the strictest error-elimination algorithm, was used for CDR3 identification, clonotype clustering and error correction. A nonparametric unseen species model with Euler transformation was used to estimate lower-bound total TCR beta diversity. TCRdb trimmed public reads at Q25 via fastp, called clones via MiXCR and kept in-frame beta chains. A single entry per CDR3 protein holds the most common genes and DNA from its merged rows. The V and J calls reflect TCRdb's pipeline rather than the authors' work. This sample comprises more than 900,000 distinct CDR3 sequences, about 28% of them detected only once. The leading ten clones occupy about a tenth of the sample.

Donors were a few dozen systemically healthy Caucasian individuals from Russia aged roughly 6 to 90 years. Ten milliliters of peripheral blood were drawn from each donor into EDTA-treated Vacutainer tubes. Ficoll-Paque density-gradient centrifugation was used to isolate PBMCs, with at least 6 million per sample. Total RNA, at least 5 micrograms per sample, was extracted from PBMCs with Trizol reagent. Naive CD45RAhigh/CD27high T cell percentages were measured by flow cytometry on a PBMC aliquot from every donor. The sample was also linked to a second study, of T cells of mothers and their children. Looking at the second paper: Donors were nine systemically healthy Caucasian individuals: three mothers and their six children. cDNA synthesis consumed the entire amount of extracted RNA, loaded at around 1.5 ug RNA in each 15 ul reaction. In the second PCR, sample barcodes and 2-4 random nucleotides were introduced via the M1S primer. Each mother yielded over 9.5 million TCR beta CDR3 reads and each child about 3 million reads. Thymic selection shapes the output of TCR recombination in a similar way in related and unrelated pairs, and inherited differences have a minor effect. Related mother-child pairs always showed normalized repertoire overlap that was slightly higher than in unrelated mother-child pairs, though the difference was never significant. With a sensitivity of roughly 93 clones per million clonotypes, no persistent microchimeric T cell clones were detected. In the study, deep NGS was used to compare the TCR beta repertoires of mothers and children, and features distinguishing related mother-child pairs from unrelated individuals were sought. Mothers averaged around 40 +/- 4 years of age and children averaged around 10 +/- 4 years. After adapter ligation was performed with NEBNext reagents, the libraries were sequenced on an Illumina HiSeq 2000 with 100+100 nt paired-end reads. To avoid cross-contamination, the mother libraries and the child libraries were prepared a month apart and sequenced in separate runs. For each donor, somewhere between roughly 450,000 and 2,200,000 distinct TCR beta clonotypes were identified. Naive TCR beta clonotypes were estimated from low-frequency clonotypes matched to each donor's FACS-determined naive share, without sorting.

The TCR was taken from a woman aged 40 to 50 in good health. Rearrangement joined TRBV11-2 to TRBJ1-2; TRBD1 matches 7 bases in the middle. The sample consisted of blood. The DNA sequence reads TGTGCCAGCAGCCCCCTGTTGGAACAGGGGATGAATGGCTACACCTTC. Protein translation: CASSPLLEQGMNGYTF.